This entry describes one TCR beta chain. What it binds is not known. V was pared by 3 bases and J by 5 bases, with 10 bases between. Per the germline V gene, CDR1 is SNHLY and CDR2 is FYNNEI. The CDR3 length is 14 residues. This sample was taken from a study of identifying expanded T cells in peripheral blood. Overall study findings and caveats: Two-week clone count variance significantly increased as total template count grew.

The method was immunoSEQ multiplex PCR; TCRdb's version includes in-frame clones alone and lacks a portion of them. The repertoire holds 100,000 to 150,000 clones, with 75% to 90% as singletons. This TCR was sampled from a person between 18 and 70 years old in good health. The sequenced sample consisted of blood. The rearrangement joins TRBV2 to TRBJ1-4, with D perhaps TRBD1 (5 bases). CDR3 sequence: CASSEGTENEKLFF. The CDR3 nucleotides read TGTGCCAGCAGTGAGGGGACGGAGAATGAAAAACTGTTTTTT.